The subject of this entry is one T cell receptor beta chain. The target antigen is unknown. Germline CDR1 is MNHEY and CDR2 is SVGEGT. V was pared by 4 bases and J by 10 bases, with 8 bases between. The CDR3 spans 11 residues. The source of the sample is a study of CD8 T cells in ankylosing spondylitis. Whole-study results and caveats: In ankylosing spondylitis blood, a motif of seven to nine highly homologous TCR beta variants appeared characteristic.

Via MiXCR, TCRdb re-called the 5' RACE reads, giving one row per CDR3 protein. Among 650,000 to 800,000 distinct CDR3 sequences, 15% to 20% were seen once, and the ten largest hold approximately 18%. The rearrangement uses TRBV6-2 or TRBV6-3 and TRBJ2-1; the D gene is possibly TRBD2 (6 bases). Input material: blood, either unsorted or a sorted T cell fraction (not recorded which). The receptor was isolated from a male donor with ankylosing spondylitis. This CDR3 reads CASSSSAEQFF. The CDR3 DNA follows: TGTGCCAGCAGTTCTAGCGCAGAGCAGTTCTTC.